One sample yielded the 23 T cell receptor beta chains listed below, sequenced in a study of shared clonotypes between healthy human individuals. Produced via immunoSEQ multiplex PCR; TCRdb's table is partial and in-frame only. The repertoire holds around 600,000 clones, with roughly 97% as singletons. The sequenced sample consisted of naive CD4+ T cells sorted from blood. Subset here: CD45RA+ positively selected. Receptor source: a woman aged 30 to 39 in good health.

The chain combines TRBV5-1 with TRBJ1-1; no clear D. Germline CDR1 is SGHRS and CDR2 is YFSETQ. The CDR3 totals 16 residues. With 0 bases removed from V and 1 base from J, the gap between germline ends came to 13 bases. The CDR3 reads CASSLGVVPGNTEAFF. The CDR3 DNA sequence: TGCGCCAGCAGCTTGGGGGTTGTACCAGGGAACACTGAAGCTTTCTTT.

The genes are TRBV5-4 and TRBJ2-1, with D hard to call. Germline V gene data show CDR1 as SGHNT and CDR2 as YYREEE (reference sequence). The CDR3 loop spans 11 amino acids. Between the trimmed V and J ends, which lost 8 bases and 4 bases, there was a span of 7 bases. This chain's CDR3 is CASGRYNEQFF. CDR3 nucleotide sequence: TGTGCCAGTGGACGGTACAATGAGCAGTTCTTC.

The chain is built from TRBV29-1 and TRBJ1-1; no clear D gene. Germline V gene sequence: CDR1 SQVTM, CDR2 ANQGSEA. There are 12 residues in the CDR3. Trimming took off 7 bases at V and 0 bases at J, with 9 bases between the two ends. The CDR3 is CSGKQLNTEAFF. CDR3 sequence (DNA): TGCAGCGGCAAACAGCTGAACACTGAAGCTTTCTTT. Variable domain in full (rest from reference TRBV29-1 and TRBJ1-1): SAVISQKPSRDICQRGTSLTIQCQVDSQVTMMFWYRQQPGQSLTLIATANQGSEATYESGFVIDKFPISRPNLTFSTLTVSNMSPEDSSIYLCSGKQLNTEAFFGQGTRLTVV.

As regards this clone: This same CDR3 is encoded by further DNA sequences in the sample. The J gene is TRBJ2-2, the V gene TRBV28; D is ambiguous. CDR3 length: 13 amino acids. The germline gives CDR1 MDHEN, CDR2 SYDVKM. The V gene lost 3 bases and the J gene lost 2 bases, with 4 bases spanning the gap. CDR3 DNA: TGTGCCAGCAGTTTGGGTAACACCGGGGAGCTGTTTTTT. Residues: CASSLGNTGELFF.

The chain joins TRBV6-5 to TRBJ2-1; the match to TRBD1 covers 7 bases. With V trimmed by 5 bases and J by 0 bases, 4 bases remained unmatched. This CDR3 contains 15 residues. Germline V gene sequence: CDR1 MNHEY, CDR2 SVGAGI. The CDR3 DNA reads TGTGCCAGCAGTCCGACAGGGCACTCCTACAATGAGCAGTTCTTC. Its translation: CASSPTGHSYNEQFF.

The rearrangement uses TRBV6-1 and TRBJ2-2, with TRBD2 identical over 10 bases. The CDR3 is made up of 16 amino acids. Trimming removed 2 bases from V and 7 bases from J; junction bases left unmatched: 7. Per germline, CDR1 MNHNS and CDR2 SASEGT. As DNA, the CDR3 is TGTGCCAGCAGTGAATTCGCCCTAGCGGGAGTCGGGGAGCTGTTTTTT. This gives the protein CASSEFALAGVGELFF.

The J gene is TRBJ2-2, the V gene TRBV9; TRBD2 matches at 8 bases. The length of the CDR3 is 17 residues. Germline V gene sequence: CDR1 SGDLS, CDR2 YYNGEE. J gave up 1 base and V 4 bases, and 9 bases lay outside the gene matches. The CDR3: CASSLLPGLENTGELFF. The CDR3 nucleotides are TGTGCCAGCAGCTTGCTCCCGGGACTAGAGAACACCGGGGAGCTGTTTTTT.

The chain uses TRBV4-1 and TRBJ2-3; unclear D gene. Trimming shortened V by 6 bases and J by 6 bases, and 16 bases separated the two germline ends. The CDR3 is 14 amino acids. Germline CDR1 and CDR2: MGHRA and YSYEKL. As DNA, the CDR3 is TGCGCCAGCAGGATGGTAGGGTTATCGGATACGCAGTATTTT. Encoded protein: CASRMVGLSDTQYF.

The chain is built from TRBV10-3 and TRBJ1-1; D uncertain. The CDR3 runs 15 residues. V lost 0 bases, J lost 1 base, and 9 bases lay in between. Germline CDR1 ENHRY, CDR2 SYGVKD. The CDR3 DNA sequence: TGTGCCATCAGTGAGTCGGGGTCGGCGAACACTGAAGCTTTCTTT. It translates to CAISESGSANTEAFF.

This clone was picked up one time. This rearrangement joins TRBV18 to TRBJ2-3; no reliable D call. V was clipped by 3 bases and J by 5 bases, with 12 bases between them. This CDR3 has 14 residues. In germline, CDR1 is KGHSH, CDR2 LQKENI. CDR3 amino acids: CASSPGIRRDTQYF. CDR3 coding DNA: TGTGCCAGCTCACCTGGGATCCGTCGAGATACGCAGTATTTT.

Notes on this clone: At the DNA level, this CDR3 is encoded by other sequences in the same sample as well. V and J are TRBV28 and TRBJ1-1; 8 bases map to TRBD1. Per germline, CDR1 MDHEN and CDR2 SYDVKM. Unmatched junction bases numbered 5, after V lost 5 bases and J lost 3 bases. CDR3 length equals 14 residues. For the CDR3, the DNA is TGTGCCAGCAGTCCCCCGGACAGGGACACTGAAGCTTTCTTT. Protein product: CASSPPDRDTEAFF.

This chain uses TRBV6-6 with TRBJ2-1, with 10 bases fitting TRBD1. Germline-derived CDR1 and CDR2 are MNHNY and SVGAGI (reference sequence). The CDR3 covers 16 residues. V was pared by 4 bases and J by 8 bases, with 11 bases of the junction left unmatched. The CDR3 DNA reads as TGTGCCAGCAGTTGGTCACCGGGACAGGGGAGGGATGAGCAGTTCTTC. Residues: CASSWSPGQGRDEQFF.

This sequence joins TRBV30 and TRBJ2-1; D ambiguous. The ends were cut back, 4 bases at V and 0 bases at J, with 16 bases in the middle. This CDR3 region has 16 residues. Germline V lookup: CDR1 GTSNPN, CDR2 SVGIG (reference sequence). CDR3 nucleotides: TGTGCCTGGACCGACCCCGGTTCTCGCTCCTACAATGAGCAGTTCTTC. Translation gives CAWTDPGSRSYNEQFF.

The rearrangement joins TRBV5-1 to TRBJ2-5; D is uncertain. The germline V gene has CDR1 SGHRS and CDR2 YFSETQ. The CDR3 loop spans 14 amino acids. V was shortened by 0 bases and J by 1 base, with 7 bases between the two germline ends. This chain's CDR3 is CASSLATAQETQYF. The DNA of the CDR3 is TGCGCCAGCAGCTTGGCCACCGCCCAAGAGACCCAGTACTTC. The complete variable domain, with remaining parts taken from reference TRBV5-1 and TRBJ2-5, reads KAGVTQTPRYLIKTRGQQVTLSCSPISGHRSVSWYQQTPGQGLQFLFEYFSETQRNKGNFPGRFSGRQFSNSRSEMNVSTLELGDSALYLCASSLATAQETQYFGPGTRLLVL.

The chain links TRBV7-9 to TRBJ1-4; D uncertain. The V gene's germline CDR1 is SEHNR and CDR2 FQNEAQ (reference sequence). Trimming stripped 5 bases from V and 8 bases from J, with 15 bases between. This CDR3 has 14 amino acids. Here the CDR3 DNA reads TGTGCCAGCAGCCCCCAGCATGCAGGCGAAAAACTGTTTTTT. Protein product: CASSPQHAGEKLFF.

The chain has TRBV6-5 and TRBJ2-5; 8 bases line up with TRBD1. This CDR3 has 16 residues. Germline V lookup: CDR1 MNHEY, CDR2 SVGAGI. Trimming took 2 bases from V and 2 from J; bases not matched to a gene: 7. The DNA for the CDR3 is TGTGCCAGCAGTTACCATCTCGGGACAGGACAAGAGACCCAGTACTTC. Protein: CASSYHLGTGQETQYF.

The rearrangement uses TRBV4-1 and TRBJ2-1; 12 bases map to TRBD2. J gave up 3 bases and V 4 bases, and 4 bases lay outside the gene matches. The germline CDR1 and CDR2 sequences are MGHRA and YSYEKL. This CDR3 has 16 amino acids. CDR3 sequence reads: CASSLRTSGVYNEQFF. CDR3 sequence (DNA): TGCGCCAGCAGCCTCCGGACTAGCGGGGTCTACAATGAGCAGTTCTTC.

V is TRBV28 and J is TRBJ2-5; D is perhaps TRBD2 (6 bases). Looked up from germline, CDR1 is MDHEN and CDR2 is SYDVKM. This CDR3 spans 14 amino acids. V lost 6 bases and J lost 11, with 22 bases in between. In nucleotides, the CDR3 is TGTGCCAGCAGCCATATCCGCGGACCCCGGGAGCAGTACTTC. Translated: CASSHIRGPREQYF.

The rearrangement uses TRBV28 and TRBJ2-3, with TRBD1 matching over 10 bases. CDR3 length: 17 amino acids. Germline CDR1 and CDR2: MDHEN and SYDVKM. Trimming cost V 7 bases and J 3 bases; bases outside gene matches: 13. The CDR3 DNA follows: TGTGCCAGCAATTTTTGGGGTCGGGGACAGGGGACAGATACGCAGTATTTT. Protein sequence: CASNFWGRGQGTDTQYF.

The chain joins TRBV28 to TRBJ2-3, with 8 nucleotides matching TRBD2. Germline trimming cut 6 bases from V and 2 bases from J; bases unmatched to any gene: 4. The CDR3 loop spans 14 amino acids. CDR1 MDHEN and CDR2 SYDVKM come from the germline V gene. This CDR3 reads CASRRLATTDTQYF. The DNA for the CDR3 is TGTGCCAGCAGGAGACTAGCGACCACAGATACGCAGTATTTT.

This clone was found once. J is TRBJ2-3 and V is TRBV19; either TRBD1 or TRBD2 may supply D (5 bases each). Germline V lookup: CDR1 LNHDA, CDR2 SQIVND (reference sequence). This CDR3 is 15 amino acids long. V shed 11 bases and J shed 4 bases, with 22 bases lying between them. CDR3 bases: TGTGCCGCCGGGCCGGGGCTTCGGCACGCAGATACGCAGTATTTT. Protein sequence: CAAGPGLRHADTQYF. Full variable domain (remainder filled in from reference TRBV19 and TRBJ2-3): DGGITQSPKYLFRKEGQNVTLSCEQNLNHDAMYWYRQDPGQGLRLIYYSQIVNDFQKGDIAEGYSVSREKKESFPLTVTSAQKNPTAFYLCAAGPGLRHADTQYFGPGTRLTVL.

The chain is built from TRBV2 and TRBJ2-2, with 7 bases matching TRBD1. This CDR3 is built from 17 residues. CDR1 and CDR2 (germline): SNHLY, FYNNEI. V shed 8 bases and J 1 base; nucleotides not matched to a gene: 13. This CDR3 reads CASPTGTVTRNTGELFF. The CDR3 DNA reads TGTGCCAGCCCGACAGGGACCGTCACCCGGAACACCGGGGAGCTGTTTTTT.

The chain joins TRBV6-1 to TRBJ2-1, with no clear D. Deletions cut 4 bases from V and 8 bases from J, with 6 bases between. Per the germline V gene, CDR1 is MNHNS and CDR2 is SASEGT. CDR3 length equals 11 residues. The CDR3 here is CASSVYYEQFF. CDR3 nucleotides: TGTGCCAGCAGTGTATACTATGAGCAGTTCTTC.